This T cell receptor beta chain was found in a study of shared clonotypes between healthy human individuals (dated by TCRdb to the early 2020s). General notes on the study: The cohort comprised two women and a few men aged 18 to 49 years. For each donor, CD4 naive and CD4 memory were each run on three plates, CD8 naive on two plates, and CD8 memory on one plate. The study deeply sequenced blood TCR repertoires of about five healthy adults to estimate repertoire size and the extent of clonotype sharing between individuals. Different laboratories and diverse techniques were used to prepare libraries and sequence TCR repertoires, to increase sequencing depth and limit assay-specific biases. Between about 0.85 and 10 billion PBMCs per donor were obtained by leukapheresis. General study outcomes and caveats: Sampling was limited to blood, and TCR repertoires in tissue likely differ from TCR repertoires in blood. The small number of donors limited the genetic and exposure-history diversity represented. Approximately 5% of naive CD4, 3.5% of naive CD8, around 2.3% of memory CD4, and more than 0.35% of memory CD8 clonotypes were shared across several donors. Rarefaction of sorted-subset datasets indicated incomplete sequencing despite the large sequencing depth. Naive subsets generally had larger estimated clonotype richness than memory subsets. Compared with non-shared clonotypes, the clonotypes found in all four sorted-subset donors had higher generation probabilities. Pairwise subsampling indicated that sequencing depth was expected to affect the degree of clonotype sharing among donors.

About this clone itself: Its specific antigen is unknown. No much larger clone is present one base from it, and per-base qualities are unavailable.

Using the deep immunoSEQ assay, TCR CDR3 regions were amplified from genomic DNA by multiplex PCR. Genomic DNA extracted from each cell subset was distributed evenly over all wells of several immunoSEQ 96-well plates, and each plate served as one replicate. For sorted subsets, about 200 ng genomic DNA, equal to 30,000 to 35,000 T cell genomes, was loaded into each replicate PCR. The purified libraries were quantified using a Qubit 3.0 fluorometer, sized with a Bioanalyzer 2100, and then quantified again using the KAPA Library Quantification kit. Every immunoSEQ 96-well plate was sequenced on a separate single-read 150-cycle Illumina NextSeq 550 flow cell. The paper's processing steps were these. The immunoSEQ output contained only junctional sequences without quality scores, so filtering could not match that applied to full-length reads. To assign V/J genes and CDR3, sequences were annotated using PyIR, a Python wrapper for IgBLAST v1.9, with IMGT germline references. Reads were filtered out if the reads had weak V/J assignments (E-value above 1e-6), no CDR3, stop codons, out-of-frame junctions, or ambiguous translated residues. A V3J clonotype was defined by an identical inferred V gene, J gene, and CDR3 amino acid sequence. The percentage overlap between two repertoires was calculated by dividing the number of shared unique clonotypes by the size of the smaller repertoire. RTK rarefaction, the Chao1 estimator, and Recon v2.1 estimates of unobserved clonotypes were used to assess repertoire richness. Generation probabilities for all TCRbeta clonotypes obtained by the gDNA method from a handful of donors were computed using OLGA. As stored in TCRdb, this immuneACCESS dataset retains in-frame rearrangements with V and J assigned. A fraction of the clones does not appear; measured against another copy, unresolved V genes explain less than half of the discrepancy, and the remainder lacks a known reason. V and J calls and clone size are those listed in that table; D and trimming were worked out from the DNA. The sample table contains about 2.4 million clones; only one count was recorded for over 85% of them. The ten largest clonotypes hold roughly 0.39% of the sample.

Its CDR3 holds 15 amino acids, cysteine through phenylalanine. The kept DNA is CDR3 alone, 45 bases in frame from the first base. V loses 5 bases of germline sequence and J loses 1 base, and the interval between the two ends is 14 bases. Taken from the germline V gene, the CDR1 and CDR2 loops are SGHNT and YENEEA. The donors were healthy, HIV-negative adults with no recently reported acute infections or vaccinations. Every donor was a Caucasian adult living in Nashville, Tennessee, USA. Magnetic negative selection was used to enrich CD4+ T cells, after which naive cells were positively selected on CD45RA and the negative fraction became the memory subset. Blood was obtained by leukapheresis, after which PBMCs were separated by Ficoll-Histopaque density gradient centrifugation and cryopreserved in liquid nitrogen vapor phase. Analytical flow cytometry was used to check the purity and quantity of every magnetically sorted T cell population. Each sorted fraction had its genomic DNA isolated and then quantified by UV absorbance on a Nanodrop 2000c.

The chain links TRBV11-3 with TRBJ1-1; the D gene is perhaps TRBD1, from 6 matching bases. This sequence originates from a man between 18 and 35 years old in good health. Some clones in this sample may be carry-over from other donors' samples. The sample was naive CD4+ T cells from PBMCs. According to the study, the label for this sample's cell subset or site signals: CD45RA+ positively selected. The CDR3 here reads CASSQVSGENTEAFF. In nucleotide form, the sequence is TGTGCCAGCAGCCAAGTGTCAGGGGAGAACACTGAAGCTTTCTTT.